This T cell receptor (beta chain) derives from a study of response to subunit inactivated influenza vaccine. Each CDR3 protein is one row after TCRdb ran MiXCR on the RT-PCR reads. The sample contains hundreds of thousands of distinct CDR3 sequences, around 14% of which appear only once. There are a few counts of this clonotype. Its antigen remains unidentified. Whole-study results and caveats: There was a suggestion from the authors that each seasonal influenza vaccination recruits few new T cells.

V was clipped by 0 bases and J by 5 bases; unmatched bases: 4. This CDR3 is built from 16 residues. Germline V CDR1 and CDR2: SGHRS, YFSETQ. The chain links TRBV5-1 to TRBJ2-2; TRBD2 matches at 10 bases. The receptor was derived from a man in his fifties or sixties who received an inactivated influenza vaccine. This sample comprised PBMCs from blood, obtained less than 15 days before vaccination. CDR3: CASSLASGGRTGELFF. The DNA of the CDR3 is TGCGCCAGCAGCTTGGCTAGCGGGGGACGGACCGGGGAGCTGTTTTTT.